This T cell receptor (beta chain) was sequenced in a study of blood T cell repertoires in COVID-19. There are 13 residues in the CDR3. Germline V gene lookup returns CDR1 SGHKS and CDR2 YYEKEE (reference sequence). Trimming removed 7 bases at V and 9 bases at J, with 17 bases between. TCRdb's copy holds only in-frame clones and misses some; the assay was immunoSEQ multiplex PCR. Of about 240,000 clones detected, 75% to 90% appear once; the ten largest clones hold less than 4%. The chain is built from TRBV5-5 and TRBJ2-1, with a tentative D call TRBD2 (6 bases). This receptor was obtained from a woman aged 40 to 49 with acute COVID-19. The sample taken for sequencing was PBMCs or T cells enriched from blood (not recorded which). The CDR3 spells CASGSGRGGEQFF. In nucleotides, the CDR3 is TGTGCCAGCGGCTCTGGTAGGGGAGGTGAGCAGTTCTTC.